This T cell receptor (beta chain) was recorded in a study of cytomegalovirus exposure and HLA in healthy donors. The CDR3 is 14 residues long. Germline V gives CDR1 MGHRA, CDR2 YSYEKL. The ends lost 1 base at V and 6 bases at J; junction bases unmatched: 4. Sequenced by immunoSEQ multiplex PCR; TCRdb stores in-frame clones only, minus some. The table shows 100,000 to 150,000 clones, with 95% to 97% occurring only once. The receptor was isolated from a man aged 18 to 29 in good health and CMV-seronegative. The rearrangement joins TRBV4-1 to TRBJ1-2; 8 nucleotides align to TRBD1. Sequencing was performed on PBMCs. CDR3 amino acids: CASSQGQGKDGYTF. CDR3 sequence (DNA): TGCGCCAGCAGCCAAGGACAGGGGAAAGATGGCTACACCTTC.